One and the same sample provided the 22 T cell receptor beta chains below, sequenced in a study of cytomegalovirus exposure and HLA in healthy donors. With 60 Vbeta and 13 Jbeta primers, the PCR was carried out. Here immunoSEQ multiplex PCR was the method, and the copy in TCRdb shows in-frame clones only, minus some. The sample has about 240,000 clones; more than 70% are singletons. The sequenced sample consisted of PBMCs. The receptors stem from a boy between 10 and 17 years old in good health and CMV-seronegative.

The chain combines TRBV30 with TRBJ2-7; 8 bases align to TRBD1. The CDR3 has 12 residues. The ends lost 8 bases at V and 3 bases at J; junction bases unmatched: 6. Germline V gene lookup returns CDR1 GTSNPN and CDR2 SVGIG (reference sequence). CDR3 in amino acids: CAGQGSIYEQYF. The CDR3 DNA reads as TGTGCCGGACAGGGATCTATCTACGAGCAGTACTTC.

This clone was seen a few times. The DNA of the CDR3 is TGCAGCGTTGAGGTGGGACTGCTCTCTGGAAACACCATATATTTT. It codes for CSVEVGLLSGNTIYF. The chain couples TRBV29-1 to TRBJ1-3; weak D call: TRBD1 (5 bases). The germline V gene has CDR1 SQVTM and CDR2 ANQGSEA. With 3 bases removed from V and 0 bases from J, the gap between germline ends came to 12 bases. The CDR3 extends over 15 amino acids. Complete variable domain (other parts from reference TRBV29-1 and TRBJ1-3): SAVISQKPSRDICQRGTSLTIQCQVDSQVTMMFWYRQQPGQSLTLIATANQGSEATYESGFVIDKFPISRPNLTFSTLTVSNMSPEDSSIYLCSVEVGLLSGNTIYFGEGSWLTVV.

CDR3: CASCPGQGIKNEQFF. The DNA of the CDR3 is TGTGCCAGCTGCCCGGGACAGGGAATAAAGAATGAGCAGTTCTTC. The V call is TRBV9, the J call TRBJ2-1; 9 bases align to TRBD1. V shed 7 bases, J shed 7 bases, and the junction held 12 bases outside the gene matches. Germline values: CDR1 SGDLS, CDR2 YYNGEE. The CDR3 spans 15 residues.

This chain uses TRBV19 with TRBJ2-7, with 14 bases fitting TRBD2. The length of the CDR3 is 17 residues. Germline loops: CDR1 LNHDA, CDR2 SQIVND (reference sequence). V lost 3 bases to trimming and J lost 6 bases; unmatched junction nucleotides: 10. The CDR3 DNA reads as TGTGCCAGTAGTATCAGCACCGGGACTAGCGGGAGTCGCGAGCAGTACTTC. It encodes CASSISTGTSGSREQYF.

J is TRBJ1-2 and V is TRBV11-2; tentative D call: TRBD1 (5 bases). The germline V gene has CDR1 SGHAT and CDR2 FQNNGV. This CDR3 has 13 residues. Trimming cost V 7 bases and J 7 bases, with 16 bases left between them. The CDR3 is CASNVGGEGGYTF. The CDR3 DNA follows: TGTGCCAGCAACGTGGGGGGGGAAGGTGGCTACACCTTC.

The chain recombines TRBV6-4 with TRBJ2-5; tentatively, D is TRBD2 (5 bases). Trimming took 7 bases from V and 5 from J, leaving 20 bases between them. The CDR3 covers 15 residues. Germline values: CDR1 MRHNA, CDR2 SNTAGT. CDR3 residues: CASTIDLGRVETQYF. The CDR3 DNA reads as TGTGCCAGCACGATTGATCTTGGGAGAGTCGAGACCCAGTACTTC.

The chain employs TRBV6-4 and TRBJ1-5; 7 bases are shared with TRBD1. CDR3 size: 17 residues. The V gene end was trimmed by 7 bases and the J gene end by 1 base; junction bases not matched to a gene: 13. The germline CDR1 and CDR2 sequences are MRHNA and SNTAGT. The CDR3 is CASIRQGTLGSNQPQHF. The DNA of the CDR3 is TGTGCCAGCATCAGACAGGGCACCCTGGGGAGCAATCAGCCCCAGCATTTT.

This clone was counted once. V and J are TRBV29-1 and TRBJ2-1; D is possibly TRBD2 (5 bases). Germline CDR1 SQVTM, CDR2 ANQGSEA. V lost 4 bases and J lost 5, with 12 bases in between. CDR3 length equals 13 residues. The CDR3 here is CSVALLGNNEQFF. The DNA of the CDR3 is TGCAGCGTTGCGTTACTAGGCAACAATGAGCAGTTCTTC.

This clone has only one observation. This rearrangement joins TRBV25-1 to TRBJ1-1, with D possibly TRBD1 on 5 matching bases. V was cut by 2 bases and J by 1 base, with 5 bases left in between. The CDR3 has 13 residues. CDR1 is MGHDK, CDR2 SYGVNS, per germline. CDR3 residues: CASSEGQNTEAFF. For the CDR3, the DNA is TGTGCCAGCAGTGAAGGACAGAACACTGAAGCTTTCTTT.

Only one count was recorded for this clone. This sequence joins TRBV5-1 and TRBJ2-1; D perhaps matches TRBD1 (6 bases). Germline lookup yields CDR1 SGHRS and CDR2 YFSETQ. CDR3 length: 15 residues. The V end lost 1 base, the J end lost 8 bases, and 16 bases lay between the germline ends. The CDR3 region has the DNA TGCGCCAGCAGCTTGAGTCCAGGGGCCTTAGATGAGCAGTTCTTC. Translated, it gives CASSLSPGALDEQFF.

V is TRBV7-9 and J is TRBJ1-1; D ambiguous. The germline V gene has CDR1 SEHNR and CDR2 FQNEAQ (reference sequence). This CDR3 has 12 residues. Between the trimmed V and J ends, which lost 3 bases and 3 bases, there was a span of 5 bases. The CDR3 here is CASSFSDTEAFF. The CDR3 bases are TGTGCCAGCAGCTTTTCGGACACTGAAGCTTTCTTT.

The chain recombines TRBV30 with TRBJ2-2; D may be TRBD2 (5 bases). The CDR3 extends over 16 amino acids. Per the germline V gene, CDR1 is GTSNPN and CDR2 is SVGIG (reference sequence). Trimming shortened V by 4 bases and J by 2 bases, and 17 bases separated the two germline ends. The CDR3 DNA is TGTGCCTGGAAGGCGGGCGGCACATACAACACCGGGGAGCTGTTTTTT. It encodes CAWKAGGTYNTGELFF. The full variable domain, with the rest looked up from reference TRBV30 and TRBJ2-2, is SQTIHQWPATLVQPVGSPLSLECTVEGTSNPNLYWYRQAAGRGLQLLFYSVGIGQISSEVPQNLSASRPQDRQFILSSKKLLLSDSGFYLCAWKAGGTYNTGELFFGEGSRLTVL.

V gene TRBV2 combines with J gene TRBJ2-3; D not certain. The CDR3 runs to 11 residues. V was pared by 4 bases and J by 6 bases, with 5 bases between. The germline gives CDR1 SNHLY, CDR2 FYNNEI. DNA for the CDR3: TGTGCCAGCAGTGGCCGGGATACGCAGTATTTT. This gives the protein CASSGRDTQYF.

The rearrangement links TRBV5-1 to TRBJ2-5; no reliable D call. V was shortened by 5 bases and J by 2 bases, with 13 bases between the two germline ends. This CDR3 has 14 residues. Germline V gene data show CDR1 as SGHRS and CDR2 as YFSETQ. The CDR3 sequence: CASSREPIQETQYF. CDR3 sequence (DNA): TGCGCCAGCAGTCGAGAACCTATACAAGAGACCCAGTACTTC.

The chain couples TRBV18 to TRBJ1-5; TRBD1 aligns across 7 bases. The germline gives CDR1 KGHSH, CDR2 LQKENI. With 4 bases clipped from V and 4 bases from J, the junction kept 7 bases outside the gene matches. CDR3 length: 15 residues. The CDR3 region is CASSLSTGDNQPQHF. In nucleotides, the CDR3 is TGTGCCAGCTCACTCTCCACAGGGGATAATCAGCCCCAGCATTTT. Full variable domain (missing parts from reference TRBV18 and TRBJ1-5): NAGVMQNPRHLVRRRGQEARLRCSPMKGHSHVYWYRQLPEEGLKFMVYLQKENIIDESGMPKERFSAEFPKEGPSILRIQQVVRGDSAAYFCASSLSTGDNQPQHFGDGTRLSIL.

The gene calls are TRBV5-1 and TRBJ1-4, with D hard to call. V gave up 5 bases and J gave up 0 bases, with 8 bases separating them. Germline V gene sequence: CDR1 SGHRS, CDR2 YFSETQ. CDR3 size: 14 residues. In DNA, the CDR3 is TGCGCCAGCAGGGGAGTCGCAACTAATGAAAAACTGTTTTTT. Encoded protein: CASRGVATNEKLFF.

The chain couples TRBV10-2 to TRBJ2-7; 10 nucleotides match TRBD1. This CDR3 has 16 residues. Losses at the gene ends were 6 bases for V and 2 bases for J; bases not matched to a gene: 10. CDR1 and CDR2 (germline): WSHSY, SAAADI. As DNA, the CDR3 is TGCGCCAGCAGACCCGGGACAGGGGTTGGAGCCTACGAGCAGTACTTC. Its translation is CASRPGTGVGAYEQYF.

The rearrangement uses TRBV5-5 and TRBJ2-5, with D uncertain. The germline V gene has CDR1 SGHKS and CDR2 YYEKEE (reference sequence). This CDR3 comprises 13 residues. V shed 3 bases and J shed 3 bases, with 9 bases lying between them. The CDR3 nucleotides read TGTGCCAGCAGCTACGACACCGAAGAGACCCAGTACTTC. This sequence encodes CASSYDTEETQYF. Full variable domain (outside the CDR3, taken from reference TRBV5-5 and TRBJ2-5): DAGVTQSPTHLIKTRGQQVTLRCSPISGHKSVSWYQQVLGQGPQFIFQYYEKEERGRGNFPDRFSARQFPNYSSELNVNALLLGDSALYLCASSYDTEETQYFGPGTRLLVL.

This chain connects TRBV7-9 to TRBJ1-4; a possible D gene is TRBD1 (6 bases). Germline V gene sequence: CDR1 SEHNR, CDR2 FQNEAQ (reference sequence). This CDR3 is built from 15 residues. V lost 5 bases and J lost 8, with 18 bases in between. The CDR3 loop is CASSRSGRGQEKLFF. The CDR3 DNA follows: TGTGCCAGCAGCAGGTCTGGCAGGGGTCAGGAAAAACTGTTTTTT.

There are a few counts of this clone. This chain links TRBV5-4 with TRBJ1-2; 7 bases agree with TRBD1. The CDR3 is made up of 14 amino acids. In germline, CDR1 is SGHNT, CDR2 YYREEE (reference sequence). The junction had 3 bases not matched to a gene; V was cut back by 1 base and J by 3 bases. This CDR3 reads CASSLSGQDYGYTF. In nucleotides, the CDR3 is TGTGCCAGCAGCTTGTCTGGACAGGACTATGGCTACACCTTC. Filled out from reference TRBV5-4 and TRBJ1-2, the complete variable domain reads ETGVTQSPTHLIKTRGQQVTLRCSSQSGHNTVSWYQQALGQGPQFIFQYYREEENGRGNFPPRFSGLQFPNYSSELNVNALELDDSALYLCASSLSGQDYGYTFGSGTRLTVV.

The gene calls are TRBV5-1 and TRBJ2-1; 8 bases fit TRBD2. CDR3 size: 15 residues. Per the germline V gene, CDR1 is SGHRS and CDR2 is YFSETQ. V gave up 1 base and J gave up 3 bases; unmatched junction bases: 3. The CDR3 bases are TGCGCCAGCAGCTTGTTCACTAGCGGCTACAATGAGCAGTTCTTC. This gives the protein CASSLFTSGYNEQFF.

The V and J genes are TRBV19 and TRBJ1-6; TRBD1 agrees at 7 bases. The germline gives CDR1 LNHDA, CDR2 SQIVND (reference sequence). There are 16 residues in the CDR3. V trimming: 1 base; J trimming: 5 bases; junction bases outside the gene matches: 5. CDR3 nucleotide sequence: TGTGCCAGTAGTATAGGACAGGGCTACCATAATTCACCCCTCCACTTT. Its protein product is CASSIGQGYHNSPLHF.